Listed here is a single TCR beta chain. The sample holds one count of this clone. Its cognate antigen has yet to be identified. Qualities for individual bases were not recorded, and no much larger clone is one base off. The data were taken from a study of T cell responses to AZD1222 COVID-19 vaccine (dated by TCRdb to the early 2020s). Some background on the complete study: Because spike-specific TCR depth and breadth did not differ between the two schedules, AZD1222 recipients who got a second dose at roughly 4 weeks were pooled with those who got a second dose at roughly 12 weeks. TCR sequencing was performed for 230 to 250 trial participants, of whom about 210 were given two doses of AZD1222 and around 26 were given two doses of MenACWY control vaccine. Trial participants were enrolled by age into subgroups of 18-55, 56-69 and 70-plus years, and roughly 160, 29 and 62 TCR-sequenced participants, respectively, were included in these subgroups.

The research as a whole found: Participants were mostly white British, with more females than males. The authors suggested clonal diversity may have been underestimated. After two AZD1222 doses, both the breadth and the depth of spike-specific TCRs were significantly higher than at day 0 and than in MenACWY recipients. Reportedly, almost half of the unique spike-specific TCRs recognized epitopes lying outside the regions that are mutated in the B.1.351 and B.1.1.7 variants. Because no samples from the day 14 peak response were available, repertoires could be characterized only after the peak T cell response. In the small 56-69-year group, the increase in depth fell short of significance, most likely because of low power. Conclusions about previously exposed vaccinees are limited because only five to seven AZD1222 recipients were SARS-CoV-2 seropositive at baseline. CD4 TCRs associated with the vaccine covered the entire spike protein, and the dominant responses were in regions 160-218 and 743-854.

Sample time point, as interpreted from the label and publication: baseline before first vaccination. Vaccinee samples were obtained from the UK trials COV001 and COV002, which included a single-blind randomized controlled phase 2/3 trial of AZD1222 (ChAdOx1 nCoV-19) in healthy adults. For TCRbeta chain sequencing, PBMC samples from trial participants were taken at day 0 and at day 28 after the second dose. CDR1 SGHDT and CDR2 YYEEEE are derived from the germline V gene. The CDR3 sequence holds 14 residues, the cysteine and phenylalanine included. The kept DNA is CDR3 alone, 42 bases in frame from the first base. V is pared back by 4 bases and J by 8 bases, with 18 bases lying between the germline termini. The CDR3 regions of human TCRbeta chains were subjected to immunosequencing. Per the authors' processing: TCRs in the repertoires were compared against a reference library of SARS-CoV-2-specific TCRs that had been generated with the MIRA antigen-specificity platform. Breadth meant the fraction of unique TCRs that were SARS-CoV-2-associated, whereas depth meant the fraction of total T cells that were SARS-CoV-2-associated. Using the MIRA data, each spike-specific TCR was assigned both to the spike region to which the TCR was reactive and to a CD4 or CD8 class. Log10-transformed breadth and depth values were compared by one-way ANOVA with Sidak's multiple comparisons tests. Drawn from immuneACCESS, this table holds only the in-frame rearrangements with V and J called that TCRdb kept. Clones are partly lost; checked studies trace under half to an unresolved V gene and leave the rest unexplained. The D gene and trimming were derived from the DNA, and the V and J assignments and clone size from that table. Here the sample has roughly 120,000 clones; 88% occur a single time. About 4.2% of the sample is held by the ten biggest clonotypes.

The input for sequencing was peripheral blood, taken on day 0 of AZD1222 vaccination. The clonotype comes from an adult in good health. The chain is encoded by TRBV5-6 joined to TRBJ1-2, with TRBD1 perhaps the D gene, on 5 matching bases. The CDR3 loop reads CASSPGSGGTGYTF. In nucleotide form, the sequence is TGTGCCAGCAGCCCGGGCTCGGGGGGGACGGGCTACACCTTC.